This T cell receptor (beta chain) comes out of a study of CD8 T cells in ankylosing spondylitis. Study-wide points: The authors reported significant enrichment of disease-linked clones in matched ankylosing spondylitis synovial fluid. Disease-linked clones, CD8+, were relatively rare in peripheral blood.

TCRdb reprocessed the 5' RACE reads via MiXCR and lists one record per CDR3 protein. The table includes approximately 100,000 distinct CDR3 sequences, less than 25% detected once. This clonotype was counted at least ten times. Antigen: not known. The CDR3 has 14 amino acids. Trimming shortened V by 3 bases and J by 2 bases, and 10 bases separated the two germline ends. The receptor was isolated from a male donor with ankylosing spondylitis. The sample was synovial fluid, either unsorted or a sorted T cell fraction (not recorded which). V gene TRBV12-3 or TRBV12-4 combines with J gene TRBJ2-5, with D perhaps matching TRBD1 or TRBD2 (5 bases each). CDR3 nucleotides: TGTGCCAGCAGTTTTTCGGGGCTTCAAGAGACCCAGTACTTC. This encodes CASSFSGLQETQYF.